Following are 9 T cell receptor beta chains from one sample sequenced in a study of cytomegalovirus exposure and HLA in healthy donors. The PCR made use of 60 Vbeta and 13 Jbeta primers. TCRdb keeps only in-frame clones here, not all; method: immunoSEQ multiplex PCR. The sample holds over 130,000 clones; roughly 80% are singletons and the top ten take 1.2%. Material for sequencing was PBMCs. These receptors were obtained from a female donor in good health and CMV-seronegative.

This chain joins TRBV12-5 and TRBJ2-5, with D unresolved. CDR3 length: 12 amino acids. The V end lost 6 bases, the J end lost 10 bases, and 15 bases lay between the germline ends. Germline loops: CDR1 LGHNT, CDR2 FRNRAP. CDR3 sequence reads: CASGYSTGDQYF. CDR3 nucleotides: TGTGCTAGTGGGTACTCGACTGGTGACCAGTACTTC.

The CDR3 coding sequence is TGTGCCAGCAGTGTAGGGGTCGGAGCTAACTATGGCTACACCTTC. Translating gives CASSVGVGANYGYTF. The chain carries TRBV7-2 and TRBJ1-2; D perhaps matches TRBD1 (5 bases). The V gene lost 6 bases and the J gene lost 0 bases, with 14 bases spanning the gap. The germline gives CDR1 SGHTA, CDR2 FQGNSA. The CDR3 is 15 amino acids.

The chain links TRBV5-6 to TRBJ1-5, with 8 positions matching TRBD1. Germline V gives CDR1 SGHDT, CDR2 YYEEEE. V was clipped by 8 bases and J by 7 bases; unmatched bases: 8. The CDR3 is 13 amino acids. This CDR3 is CASSQGVRQPQHF. The CDR3 region has the DNA TGTGCCAGTTCACAGGGGGTCAGGCAGCCCCAGCATTTT.

The CDR3 here is CASSLTAGYNEQFF. DNA of the CDR3: TGTGCCAGCAGTTTAACTGCGGGGTACAATGAGCAGTTCTTC. The chain links TRBV27 to TRBJ2-1; TRBD2 might be the D (6 bases). V lost 2 bases, J lost 4 bases, and 9 bases lay in between. This CDR3 has 14 residues. The germline gives CDR1 MNHEY, CDR2 SMNVEV (reference sequence).

This chain links TRBV6-1 with TRBJ2-7; no clear D gene. The CDR3 is 14 amino acids. Looked up from germline, CDR1 is MNHNS and CDR2 is SASEGT. V lost 1 base and J lost 0, with 7 bases in between. The CDR3 coding sequence is TGTGCCAGCAGTGAAGTCGGCGGCTCCTACGAGCAGTACTTC. Encoded protein: CASSEVGGSYEQYF.

The chain combines TRBV9 with TRBJ2-7, with a weak D call TRBD2 (6 bases). This CDR3 is built from 12 residues. V gave up 3 bases and J gave up 6 bases, with 10 bases separating them. Germline V gives CDR1 SGDLS, CDR2 YYNGEE. In nucleotides, the CDR3 is TGTGCCAGCAGCGGGAGGGCCCCCGAGCAGTACTTC. As protein: CASSGRAPEQYF.

The chain carries TRBV5-1 and TRBJ2-4; D call uncertain. The germline gives CDR1 SGHRS, CDR2 YFSETQ. This CDR3 has 13 residues. The ends were cut back, 1 base at V and 5 bases at J, with 7 bases in the middle. The CDR3 nucleotides read TGCGCCAGCAGCTTGAGCCCACAAAACATTCAGTACTTC. This gives the protein CASSLSPQNIQYF. Complete variable domain (other parts from reference TRBV5-1 and TRBJ2-4): KAGVTQTPRYLIKTRGQQVTLSCSPISGHRSVSWYQQTPGQGLQFLFEYFSETQRNKGNFPGRFSGRQFSNSRSEMNVSTLELGDSALYLCASSLSPQNIQYFGAGTRLSVL.

The genes are TRBV28 and TRBJ1-1, with D perhaps TRBD1 (5 bases). The CDR3 spans 14 residues. CDR1 MDHEN and CDR2 SYDVKM come from the germline V gene. V gave up 4 bases and J gave up 0 bases, with 9 bases separating them. The CDR3 here is CASSSDSLNTEAFF. CDR3 bases: TGTGCCAGCAGTTCCGACAGCCTGAACACTGAAGCTTTCTTT.

The chain recombines TRBV27 with TRBJ1-2; 7 nucleotides match TRBD1. This CDR3 has 15 amino acids. The junction had 6 bases not matched to a gene; V was cut back by 3 bases and J by 2 bases. The germline V gene encodes CDR1 MNHEY and CDR2 SMNVEV (reference sequence). The CDR3 reads CASSLGPGGNYGYTF. CDR3 DNA: TGTGCCAGCAGTTTGGGGCCAGGGGGAAACTATGGCTACACCTTC.